A single T cell receptor beta chain is shown here with its context. This record comes from a study of blood T cell repertoires in COVID-19. In the original processing: Reference gene primer amplification gave estimated nucleated cell counts. Profiled with immunoSEQ multiplex PCR; TCRdb holds only in-frame clones, not every one. The V and J calls and clone size are taken from that table; D and trimming were inferred from the DNA. The repertoire has just over 15,000 clones, 86% of them found once; the top ten carry under 60%. The sequenced material came from peripheral blood. The sequence came from a man aged 55 to 70 with acute or convalescent COVID-19.

CDR3 bases: TGTGCCAGCAGCTTCCAGGGCCAAGAGACCCAGTACTTC. Translating gives CASSFQGQETQYF. The gene calls are TRBV7-2 and TRBJ2-5, with TRBD1 as a possible D gene (5 bases). The CDR3 totals 13 residues. The germline gives CDR1 SGHTA, CDR2 FQGNSA. The ends were cut back, 3 bases at V and 1 base at J, with 6 bases in the middle.